Shown below are 32 T cell receptor beta chains from a single sample sequenced in a study of blood T cell repertoires in COVID-19. The repertoire was sequenced with immunoSEQ multiplex PCR; TCRdb's copy has only in-frame clones and lacks some. Of 90,000 to 100,000 clones listed, about 85% were seen once; the top ten hold around 39%. What was sequenced was peripheral blood. The receptors derive from a man at least 80 years old with acute or convalescent COVID-19.

The chain joins TRBV6-5 to TRBJ1-6, with 10 bases identical to TRBD1. This CDR3 is 15 amino acids long. CDR1 is MNHEY and CDR2 is SVGAGI in the germline V gene. V shed 6 bases, J shed 7 bases, and the junction held 6 bases outside the gene matches. The CDR3 nucleotides are TGTGCCAGCAGCCGACAGGGGGCGCAGAATTCACCCCTCCACTTT. Its translation: CASSRQGAQNSPLHF.

The rearrangement links TRBV4-3 to TRBJ2-6; D is perhaps TRBD1 (5 bases). CDR1 is LGHNA, CDR2 YSLEER, per germline. The CDR3 runs 16 residues. V lost 4 bases and J 4 bases, leaving 14 bases between the germline ends. CDR3 residues: CASSRDSASGANVLTF. CDR3 nucleotide sequence: TGCGCCAGCAGCCGTGACAGCGCCTCCGGGGCCAACGTCCTGACTTTC.

The chain combines TRBV12-3 or TRBV12-4 with TRBJ2-7; TRBD2 agrees at 7 bases. The V and J ends lost 7 bases and 4 bases, in that order; junction bases with no gene match: 7. CDR3 length equals 13 residues. Written as DNA, the CDR3 is TGTGCCAGCACCACGGGGACTACGTACGAGCAGTACTTC. Translated: CASTTGTTYEQYF.

V is TRBV6-5 and J is TRBJ2-1, with D maybe TRBD1 (6 bases). CDR1 and CDR2 (germline): MNHEY, SVGAGI. This CDR3 is built from 12 residues. Trimming left V 5 bases short and J 6 bases short, with 8 bases between. The CDR3 DNA follows: TGTGCCAGCAGTCGGACAGCCAATGAGCAGTTCTTC. It encodes CASSRTANEQFF.

This chain uses TRBV5-4 with TRBJ1-4, with TRBD1 identical over 8 bases. Unmatched junction bases numbered 9, after V lost 4 bases and J lost 7 bases. The CDR3 length is 15 residues. CDR1 is SGHNT and CDR2 is YYREEE in the germline V gene (reference sequence). The CDR3 loop is CASSGGQGAGEKLFF. DNA of the CDR3: TGTGCCAGCAGCGGGGGTCAGGGGGCGGGTGAAAAACTGTTTTTT.

The rearrangement joins TRBV7-2 to TRBJ1-1; perhaps TRBD1 as D (5 bases). V lost 5 bases, J lost 5 bases, and 12 bases lay in between. Germline V gene data show CDR1 as SGHTA and CDR2 as FQGNSA. CDR3 size: 13 residues. The DNA of the CDR3 is TGTGCCAGCAGCGGGACGGGGGAAACTGAAGCTTTCTTT. Amino acids: CASSGTGETEAFF.

The rearrangement uses TRBV27 and TRBJ2-1; 8 positions agree with TRBD1. V shed 5 bases and J 7 bases; nucleotides not matched to a gene: 13. The CDR3 consists of 16 residues. The germline gives CDR1 MNHEY, CDR2 SMNVEV (reference sequence). The chain's CDR3 is CASSRQTGAFLNEQFF. For the CDR3, the DNA is TGTGCCAGCAGTCGCCAGACAGGGGCTTTTCTTAATGAGCAGTTCTTC.

Here the CDR3 DNA reads TGTGCCAGCAGTTCGACAGACCCTATTAACTATGGCTACACCTTC. This sequence encodes CASSSTDPINYGYTF. The rearrangement uses TRBV27 and TRBJ1-2; a possible D gene is TRBD1 (5 bases). Trimming shortened V by 4 bases and J by 1 base, and 13 bases separated the two germline ends. CDR3 length equals 15 residues. Looked up from germline, CDR1 is MNHEY and CDR2 is SMNVEV (reference sequence).

The chain uses TRBV7-9 and TRBJ2-1, with 8 bases aligning to TRBD1. With 0 bases clipped from V and 7 bases from J, the junction kept 8 bases outside the gene matches. This CDR3 comprises 16 residues. Germline V gene sequence: CDR1 SEHNR, CDR2 FQNEAQ (reference sequence). CDR3 residues: CASSLAGQGARNEQFF. The DNA for the CDR3 is TGTGCCAGCAGCTTAGCCGGGCAGGGGGCAAGAAATGAGCAGTTCTTC. The full variable domain, with the rest looked up from reference TRBV7-9 and TRBJ2-1, is DTGVSQNPRHKITKRGQNVTFRCDPISEHNRLYWYRQTLGQGPEFLTYFQNEAQLEKSRLLSDRFSAERPKGSFSTLEIQRTEQGDSAMYLCASSLAGQGARNEQFFGPGTRLTVL.

The V and J genes are TRBV5-1 and TRBJ1-2; 12 bases match TRBD1. This CDR3 spans 14 amino acids. Per germline, CDR1 SGHRS and CDR2 YFSETQ. The trim removed 2 bases at V and 9 bases at J, leaving 5 bases unmatched. CDR3 region: CASSLEGQGARYTF. The DNA of the CDR3 is TGCGCCAGCAGCTTAGAGGGACAGGGGGCGCGCTACACCTTC.

J is TRBJ2-1 and V is TRBV7-2, with 7 positions matching TRBD1. Germline V lookup: CDR1 SGHTA, CDR2 FQGNSA. The junction had 8 bases not matched to a gene; V was cut back by 1 base and J by 5 bases. This CDR3 region has 16 residues. The CDR3 here is CASSLVWAGQDNEQFF. The CDR3 DNA reads as TGTGCCAGCAGCTTAGTTTGGGCCGGACAGGACAATGAGCAGTTCTTC.

The chain uses TRBV28 and TRBJ1-5; TRBD1 is a possible D gene (6 bases). The CDR3 covers 13 residues. CDR1 is MDHEN and CDR2 is SYDVKM in the germline V gene. Trimming stripped 8 bases from V and 0 bases from J, with 8 bases between. In DNA form, the CDR3 reads TGTGCCAGCGGGGGCCATAGCAATCAGCCCCAGCATTTT. This encodes CASGGHSNQPQHF.

The chain uses TRBV5-1 and TRBJ2-6, with 11 nucleotides matching TRBD2. There are 23 residues in the CDR3. Germline V CDR1 and CDR2: SGHRS, YFSETQ. With V trimmed by 0 bases and J by 2 bases, 19 bases remained unmatched. This CDR3 is CASSLVVRSSGRRGFAGANVLTF. CDR3 DNA: TGCGCCAGCAGCTTGGTCGTTCGCTCTAGCGGGAGGAGGGGGTTTGCTGGGGCCAACGTCCTGACTTTC. Using reference TRBV5-1 and TRBJ2-6 for the parts outside the CDR3, the full variable domain is KAGVTQTPRYLIKTRGQQVTLSCSPISGHRSVSWYQQTPGQGLQFLFEYFSETQRNKGNFPGRFSGRQFSNSRSEMNVSTLELGDSALYLCASSLVVRSSGRRGFAGANVLTFGAGSRLTVL.

The J gene is TRBJ1-1, the V gene TRBV5-1; no firm D call. Germline values: CDR1 SGHRS, CDR2 YFSETQ. The CDR3 extends over 16 amino acids. Trimming cost V 0 bases and J 2 bases, with 14 bases left between them. The CDR3 DNA is TGCGCCAGCAGCTTGGCCTTTGGAGGGCGAAACACTGAAGCTTTCTTT. This encodes CASSLAFGGRNTEAFF.

The chain has TRBV29-1 and TRBJ1-4; TRBD1 might be the D (5 bases). The CDR3 spans 16 residues. CDR1 SQVTM and CDR2 ANQGSEA come from the germline V gene. V dropped 6 bases and J dropped 0 bases, with 17 bases sitting between them. Here the CDR3 reads CSVGGKGLATNEKLFF. CDR3 DNA sequence: TGCAGCGTGGGGGGTAAGGGACTGGCAACTAATGAAAAACTGTTTTTT.

This clone has only one observation. V gene TRBV18 combines with J gene TRBJ1-1; 9 positions agree with TRBD1. CDR1 and CDR2 from the germline V gene are KGHSH and LQKENI. The CDR3 length is 14 residues. Trimming took 4 bases from V and 4 from J; bases not matched to a gene: 4. This chain's CDR3 is CASSLTGGGTEAFF. CDR3 DNA sequence: TGTGCCAGCTCACTCACAGGGGGCGGCACTGAAGCTTTCTTT.

V is TRBV5-4 and J is TRBJ2-1; TRBD2 matches at 8 bases. Losses at the gene ends were 2 bases for V and 6 bases for J; bases not matched to a gene: 10. Germline V CDR1 and CDR2: SGHNT, YYREEE (reference sequence). This CDR3 is 16 amino acids long. As DNA, the CDR3 is TGTGCCAGCAGCTTTCCCGGGACTAGAAAGGGCAATGAGCAGTTCTTC. The encoded protein is CASSFPGTRKGNEQFF.

The gene calls are TRBV6-1 and TRBJ1-3; 7 bases are shared with TRBD1. Germline CDR1 reads MNHNS; CDR2 reads SASEGT. The J segment lost 0 bases and the V segment lost 6 bases, leaving 2 bases of the junction unmatched. The CDR3 contains 14 residues. The CDR3 reads CASSGTVSGNTIYF. The CDR3 nucleotides are TGTGCCAGCAGCGGGACAGTCTCTGGAAACACCATATATTTT.

V is TRBV30 and J is TRBJ1-1; D is unclear. There are 10 residues in the CDR3. Trimming took off 5 bases at V and 6 bases at J, with 7 bases between the two ends. Germline loops: CDR1 GTSNPN, CDR2 SVGIG (reference sequence). CDR3 DNA sequence: TGTGCCTGGGGCCCGTCTGAAGCTTTCTTT. Translation gives CAWGPSEAFF.

The chain couples TRBV24-1 to TRBJ1-5; D may be TRBD1 (5 bases). Germline loops: CDR1 KGHDR, CDR2 SFDVKD. This CDR3 region has 13 residues. The ends were cut back, 12 bases at V and 3 bases at J, with 14 bases in the middle. The DNA of the CDR3 is TGTGCCGTCTCCGGACATCACAATCAGCCCCAGCATTTT. Translating it yields CAVSGHHNQPQHF.

In DNA, the CDR3 is TGTGCCAGCAGCCAATCGACTAGGACTAGCACAGATACGCAGTATTTT. Translation: CASSQSTRTSTDTQYF. The rearrangement joins TRBV16 to TRBJ2-3; perhaps TRBD2 as D (6 bases). Germline loops: CDR1 KGHSY, CDR2 FQNENV. V shed 0 bases and J shed 0 bases, with 10 bases lying between them. The CDR3 is 16 amino acids.

The table lists this clone with a count of one. The V gene is TRBV12-5, the J gene TRBJ1-2; D is possibly TRBD1 (6 bases). The V end was cut by 1 base, the J end by 2 bases, with 8 bases between. The CDR3 totals 14 residues. The germline CDR1 and CDR2 sequences are LGHNT and FRNRAP. The CDR3 sequence: CASGLGQANYGYTF. The CDR3, as DNA: TGTGCTAGTGGTTTGGGACAGGCCAACTATGGCTACACCTTC.

This chain links TRBV5-4 with TRBJ2-2, with D perhaps matching TRBD2 (6 bases). V lost 2 bases and J lost 1, with 9 bases in between. Germline V gene data show CDR1 as SGHNT and CDR2 as YYREEE (reference sequence). This CDR3 region has 15 residues. The CDR3 sequence is CASSLGGRNTGELFF. The DNA of the CDR3 is TGTGCCAGCAGCTTAGGAGGGAGGAACACCGGGGAGCTGTTTTTT.

The chain uses TRBV5-1 and TRBJ1-6, with a possible D match to TRBD1 (6 bases). The ends were cut back, 0 bases at V and 9 bases at J, with 16 bases in the middle. CDR1 SGHRS and CDR2 YFSETQ come from the germline V gene. The CDR3 contains 16 residues. The CDR3 DNA is TGCGCCAGCAGCTTGGAGCTCCCGGGACAACCTTCACCCCTCCACTTT. It codes for CASSLELPGQPSPLHF.

The V call is TRBV5-1, the J call TRBJ2-3, with D maybe TRBD2 (6 bases). Germline V lookup: CDR1 SGHRS, CDR2 YFSETQ. CDR3 length: 15 residues. Trimming shortened V by 0 bases and J by 0 bases, and 8 bases separated the two germline ends. CDR3 region: CASSLAGVSTDTQYF. CDR3 bases: TGCGCCAGCAGCTTGGCGGGGGTCAGCACAGATACGCAGTATTTT.

The chain combines TRBV15 with TRBJ1-5, with 8 bases that match TRBD1. Trimming removed 3 bases from V and 5 bases from J; junction bases left unmatched: 9. Germline V gives CDR1 LNHNV, CDR2 YYDKDF (reference sequence). The CDR3 runs 16 residues. CDR3 coding DNA: TGTGCCACCAGCAGCTTAGTGACAGGGGATTATCAGCCCCAGCATTTT. Translated: CATSSLVTGDYQPQHF.

The V gene is TRBV6-2 or TRBV6-3, the J gene TRBJ2-5; 14 nucleotides align to TRBD2. From germline, CDR1 is MNHEY and CDR2 SVGEGT. V was clipped by 2 bases and J by 4 bases; unmatched bases: 6. CDR3 length equals 17 residues. CDR3 bases: TGTGCCAGCAGTTACCGACTAGCGGGAGGGCGGGGAGAGACCCAGTACTTC. This translates into CASSYRLAGGRGETQYF.

This clone was observed a handful of times. The CDR3 nucleotides read TGCAGCGTTGGGGAACCTAGCGGGACCTACAATGAGCAGTTCTTC. Translated: CSVGEPSGTYNEQFF. The chain carries TRBV29-1 and TRBJ2-1, with 9 bases matching TRBD2. CDR1 SQVTM and CDR2 ANQGSEA come from the germline V gene. This CDR3 spans 15 amino acids. After removal of 4 bases from V and 2 bases from J, the junction contained 6 bases not matched to a gene.

This clone has just a few counts. The conserved phenylalanine or tryptophan is not found at the CDR3 terminus, so this likely reflects a read error. It is unclear where the CDR3 begins or ends on the DNA, so no DNA is shown, and the CDR3 is as TCRdb lists it. The chain employs TRBV5-1 and TRBJ1-6. Germline V gene data show CDR1 as SGHRS and CDR2 as YFSETQ. The CDR3 spans 8 residues, counting both ends. The CDR3 sequence is CASSFPAK.

This rearrangement joins TRBV7-2 to TRBJ2-3; weak D call: TRBD2 (6 bases). Germline CDR1 and CDR2: SGHTA and FQGNSA. Trimming took 6 bases from V and 3 from J, leaving 13 bases between them. This CDR3 region has 14 residues. The CDR3 loop reads CASRPRGRTDTQYF. The CDR3 DNA reads TGTGCCAGCAGACCACGAGGGAGGACAGATACGCAGTATTTT.

This chain connects TRBV3-1 (or the pseudogene TRBV3-2) to TRBJ1-2; D is possibly TRBD1 (5 bases). The germline V gene encodes CDR1 LGHDT and CDR2 YNNKEL (reference sequence). V was cut by 2 bases and J by 1 base, with 17 bases left in between. The CDR3 is 17 amino acids. The CDR3 region has the DNA TGTGCCAGCAGCCAATATGGGGTAAAGGGGCGTAACTATGGCTACACCTTC. It codes for CASSQYGVKGRNYGYTF.

Of note for this clone: The junction shows a germline mismatch at one end, possibly a read error. The chain combines TRBV20-1 with TRBJ2-5; the match to TRBD2 covers 10 bases. The germline CDR1 and CDR2 sequences are DFQATT and SNEGSKA (reference sequence). The length of the CDR3 is 15 residues. Here the CDR3 reads CSASGAGGGQETQYF. The CDR3 coding sequence is TGCAGCGCTAGTGGAGCGGGAGGGGGCCAAGAGACCCAGTACTTC.